This T cell receptor beta chain was recovered during a study of early T cells in non-severe SARS-CoV-2 infection. Turning to the study itself: The study sequenced bulk RNA from unsorted whole blood, with chains unpaired.

Trimming took off 4 bases at V and 1 base at J, with 8 bases between the two ends. Germline V CDR1 and CDR2: GTSNPN, SVGIG (reference sequence). The CDR3 loop spans 12 amino acids. Findings and limits, study-wide: VDJdb matching favored anti-spike CD8 responses, missing private and CD4 specificities.

Attached unique molecular identifiers marked individual cDNA molecules. From the 5' RACE reads, TCRdb called clonotypes with MiXCR, one entry per CDR3 protein. The sample lists roughly 50,000 distinct CDR3 sequences, roughly 5.5% seen once, with just over 4.5% in the top ten. This clonotype has only a few counts. Antigen unknown. The sequence came from an adult who was a healthcare worker with PCR-confirmed SARS-CoV-2 infection or an uninfected control (not recorded which). The rearrangement joins TRBV30 to TRBJ2-7; unclear D gene. Input material: whole blood. The CDR3 region has the DNA TGTGCCTGGAACAGACAATCCTACGAGCAGTACTTC. Protein sequence: CAWNRQSYEQYF.